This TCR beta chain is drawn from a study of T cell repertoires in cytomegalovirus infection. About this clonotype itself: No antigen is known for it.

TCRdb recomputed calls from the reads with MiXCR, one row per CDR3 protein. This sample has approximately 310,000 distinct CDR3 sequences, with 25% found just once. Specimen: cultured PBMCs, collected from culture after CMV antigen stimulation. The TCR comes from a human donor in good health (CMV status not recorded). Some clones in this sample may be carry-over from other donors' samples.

In DNA, the CDR3 is TGCAGTGCTAGAGATGGGGGTTCTAGCACAGATACGCAGTATTTT. Residues: CSARDGGSSTDTQYF. The chain links TRBV20-1 to TRBJ2-3, with D perhaps matching TRBD1 or TRBD2 (5 bases each). V lost 0 bases and J lost 0, with 10 bases in between. Looked up from germline, CDR1 is DFQATT and CDR2 is SNEGSKA (reference sequence). CDR3 length: 15 residues.